One sample yielded the 28 T cell receptor beta chains listed below, sequenced in a study of blood T cells in healthy people across ages. Then a second PCR, running roughly 7 to 11 cycles, was carried out with a sample-barcoded 5' primer and a J-beta primer mix. TCRdb used MiXCR to reprocess the 5' RACE reads, holding one entry per CDR3 protein. This sample yields about 840,000 distinct CDR3 sequences, of which 25% to 35% are seen a single time; roughly 10% belongs to the top ten. These data are also associated with another study on T cells of mothers and their children.

The sequenced sample was blood. These receptors originate from a woman aged 40 to 50 in good health.

Many counts were recorded for this clonotype. The CDR3 DNA reads as TGCGCCAGCAGCATTGCTTCAGGTTCGACCACCTACGAGCAGTACTTC. It translates to CASSIASGSTTYEQYF. The rearrangement joins TRBV5-1 to TRBJ2-7; D gene ambiguous. Trimming shortened V by 4 bases and J by 2 bases, and 19 bases separated the two germline ends. CDR3 length: 16 residues. The germline CDR1 and CDR2 sequences are SGHRS and YFSETQ.

This chain links TRBV28 with TRBJ2-1, with TRBD1 matching 11 bases. The CDR3 loop spans 16 amino acids. The germline V gene has CDR1 MDHEN and CDR2 SYDVKM. The V gene end was trimmed by 6 bases and the J gene end by 2 bases; junction bases not matched to a gene: 6. The CDR3 sequence: CASSLTGQGAYNEQFF. The CDR3 DNA sequence: TGTGCCAGCAGCTTGACGGGACAGGGGGCCTACAATGAGCAGTTCTTC.

The chain uses TRBV7-6 and TRBJ2-7; the D gene is possibly TRBD2 (7 bases). This CDR3 has 14 residues. CDR1 and CDR2 (germline): SGHVS, FNYEAQ. V lost 5 bases to trimming and J lost 5 bases, with 16 bases between them. In nucleotides, the CDR3 is TGTGCCAGCAGCCGACTCAGGGGAGGGGACGAGCAGTACTTC. Translated, it gives CASSRLRGGDEQYF.

The genes are TRBV3-1 and TRBJ2-7; D unclear. V lost 0 bases to trimming and J lost 1 base, with 10 bases between them. Germline V gives CDR1 LGHDT, CDR2 YNNKEL (reference sequence). The CDR3 loop spans 15 amino acids. The CDR3 sequence is CASSQDPQISYEQYF. The DNA of the CDR3 is TGTGCCAGCAGCCAAGATCCCCAGATATCCTACGAGCAGTACTTC.

This clonotype turned up a few times. A read error may account for a junction end that differs from germline. V usage is TRBV9 and J usage is TRBJ2-7; tentatively, D is TRBD1 or TRBD2 (5 bases each). Germline-derived CDR1 and CDR2 are SGDLS and YYNGEE. CDR3 size: 16 residues. CDR3 in amino acids: CTSSVGGDSSSYEQYF. Here the CDR3 DNA reads TGTACCAGCAGCGTAGGAGGAGACAGCAGTTCCTACGAGCAGTACTTC.

V is TRBV12-3 or TRBV12-4 and J is TRBJ1-1; D ambiguous. V shed 4 bases and J shed 5 bases, with 8 bases lying between them. This CDR3 spans 12 amino acids. CDR3 sequence reads: CASSSPSTEAFF. The CDR3 DNA is TGTGCCAGCAGTTCGCCCTCGACTGAAGCTTTCTTT.

In its sample, this clonotype was seen a few times. The CDR3 sequence is CASSQYAGTGDEKLFF. The CDR3 region has the DNA TGTGCCAGCAGCCAATATGCCGGGACAGGGGACGAAAAACTGTTTTTT. The V gene is TRBV3-1, the J gene TRBJ1-4; 10 nucleotides line up with TRBD1. The ends lost 2 bases at V and 8 bases at J; junction bases unmatched: 8. The CDR3 spans 16 residues. The germline V gene encodes CDR1 LGHDT and CDR2 YNNKEL (reference sequence).

This clonotype was counted a few times. V gene TRBV20-1 combines with J gene TRBJ2-5; D possibly corresponds to TRBD2 (6 bases). Trimming removed 3 bases from V and 5 bases from J, with 13 bases in between. The germline V gene has CDR1 DFQATT and CDR2 SNEGSKA (reference sequence). The length of the CDR3 is 13 residues. CDR3 coding DNA: TGCAGTGCTAGTCGCGGGGAGTGCGAGACCCAGTACTTC. It translates to CSASRGECETQYF.

This clonotype was counted between two and nine times. Germline is not matched at one junction end, which may reflect a read error. The chain uses TRBV18 and TRBJ2-4; a possible D gene is TRBD1 (5 bases). The end of the DNA aligns better with TRBJ2-7, so the J call may be wrong. The CDR3 totals 13 residues. Germline-derived CDR1 and CDR2 are KGHSH and LQKENI. The CDR3 coding sequence is TGTGCCAACTCAGGGCTAAGGGCCTACGAGCAGTACTTC. Translating gives CANSGLRAYEQYF.

This chain connects TRBV4-1 to TRBJ2-7, with 9 bases that match TRBD1. The trim removed 2 bases at V and 0 bases at J, leaving 5 bases unmatched. The CDR3 consists of 16 residues. Germline V gene data show CDR1 as MGHRA and CDR2 as YSYEKL. This CDR3 reads CASSQRRDRVSYEQYF. Written as DNA, the CDR3 is TGCGCCAGCAGCCAAAGGAGGGACAGGGTCTCCTACGAGCAGTACTTC.

The J gene is TRBJ1-1, the V gene TRBV5-1; 8 bases align to TRBD1. The CDR3 has 15 amino acids. Germline CDR1 reads SGHRS; CDR2 reads YFSETQ. The V gene end was trimmed by 3 bases and the J gene end by 1 base; junction bases not matched to a gene: 5. This CDR3 is CASSWTGTGNTEAFF. The DNA of the CDR3 is TGCGCCAGCAGCTGGACGGGGACAGGGAACACTGAAGCTTTCTTT.

V and J are TRBV14 and TRBJ2-7; D is possibly TRBD1 (6 bases). V was pared by 11 bases and J by 0 bases, with 20 bases between. The CDR3 loop spans 15 amino acids. Germline V gene data show CDR1 as SGHDN and CDR2 as FVKESK. The DNA of the CDR3 is TGTGCCTGTAGCCAAGATCCGGGACACTCCTACGAGCAGTACTTC. The encoded protein is CACSQDPGHSYEQYF.

This clonotype came up many times. This chain joins TRBV9 and TRBJ2-5, with 10 bases fitting TRBD2. Looked up from germline, CDR1 is SGDLS and CDR2 is YYNGEE. Losses at the gene ends were 2 bases for V and 2 bases for J; bases not matched to a gene: 6. The CDR3 runs 16 residues. The CDR3 nucleotides are TGTGCCAGCAGCGTCGGTAGCGGGGGGCCACAAGAGACCCAGTACTTC. Translation: CASSVGSGGPQETQYF.

Notes on this clonotype: One end of the junction is discordant with germline, which a read error may explain. The chain recombines TRBV18 with TRBJ2-2, with TRBD2 identical over 7 bases. The CDR3 contains 18 residues. CDR1 is KGHSH and CDR2 is LQKENI in the germline V gene. CDR3 residues: CASSPPIGSGSNTGERFF. CDR3 nucleotide sequence: TGTGCCAGCTCACCACCGATCGGTAGCGGGTCGAACACCGGGGAGCGGTTTTTT.

This clonotype occurred many times. The rearrangement links TRBV6-5 to TRBJ2-5; TRBD2 aligns across 13 bases. CDR1 is MNHEY, CDR2 SVGAGI, per germline. Trimming at V came to 6 bases and at J to 2 bases, leaving 3 bases not matched to a gene. This CDR3 is 15 amino acids long. The CDR3 region is CASRPGLAGQETQYF. CDR3 nucleotide sequence: TGTGCCAGCAGGCCGGGACTAGCGGGACAAGAGACCCAGTACTTC.

The chain recombines TRBV6-6 with TRBJ1-1; D call uncertain. With 6 bases removed from V and 11 bases from J, the gap between germline ends came to 13 bases. The CDR3 totals 11 residues. Germline CDR1 MNHNY, CDR2 SVGAGI (reference sequence). DNA of the CDR3: TGTGCCAGCAGCCCAAGTGTAACCGCTTTCTTT. Amino acids: CASSPSVTAFF.

The sample holds many counts of this clonotype. The J gene is TRBJ1-2, the V gene TRBV20-1; no clear D. The CDR3 is 13 residues long. Looked up from germline, CDR1 is DFQATT and CDR2 is SNEGSKA (reference sequence). The CDR3 sequence: CSADGLLNYGYTF. The CDR3 nucleotides read TGCAGCGCGGACGGTCTCCTTAACTATGGCTACACCTTC.

The chain carries TRBV27 and TRBJ2-5; 11 bases match TRBD1. This CDR3 is built from 16 residues. Germline-derived CDR1 and CDR2 are MNHEY and SMNVEV (reference sequence). Trimming took 3 bases from V and 4 from J; bases not matched to a gene: 7. The DNA of the CDR3 is TGTGCCAGCAGTTTTAGGACAGGGGGCTTGGGAGAGACCCAGTACTTC. It encodes CASSFRTGGLGETQYF.

For the CDR3, the DNA is TGTGCCAGCAGCCGGGGCAGGGACTATGGCTACACCTTC. It yields the protein CASSRGRDYGYTF. The rearrangement joins TRBV3-1 to TRBJ1-2, with D possibly being TRBD1 (5 bases). This CDR3 is built from 13 residues. Trimming removed 4 bases at V and 3 bases at J, with 9 bases between. Germline V lookup: CDR1 LGHDT, CDR2 YNNKEL (reference sequence).

The CDR3 spells CASSPWGPSYNEQFF. For the CDR3, the DNA is TGTGCCAGCAGCCCCTGGGGCCCCTCCTACAATGAGCAGTTCTTC. The chain links TRBV7-2 to TRBJ2-1, with a tentative D call TRBD1 (5 bases). Trimming removed 5 bases from V and 0 bases from J, with 11 bases in between. This CDR3 is 15 amino acids long. The germline gives CDR1 SGHTA, CDR2 FQGNSA.

CDR3 loop: CSGGDDSRQYF. The DNA of the CDR3 is TGCAGCGGGGGGGACGACTCAAGGCAGTATTTT. The V gene is TRBV29-1, the J gene TRBJ2-3; TRBD2 is a possible D gene (6 bases). The CDR3 is 11 amino acids. Trimming left V 7 bases short and J 11 bases short, with 16 bases between. Germline CDR1 and CDR2: SQVTM and ANQGSEA.

The gene calls are TRBV20-1 and TRBJ2-1; 15 bases map to TRBD2. This CDR3 comprises 17 residues. J lost 5 bases, V lost 5 bases, and 10 bases had no gene match. In germline, CDR1 is DFQATT, CDR2 SNEGSKA (reference sequence). CDR3 in amino acids: CSASGLAGGSSNNEQFF. CDR3 in DNA: TGCAGTGCTTCAGGACTAGCGGGGGGGAGTAGCAACAATGAGCAGTTCTTC.

The CDR3 DNA is TGTGCCAGCAGTGATGTTAGCGGGAGTATCAACGAGCAGTACTTC. It encodes CASSDVSGSINEQYF. The chain is built from TRBV6-1 and TRBJ2-7; 9 nucleotides align to TRBD2. CDR3 size: 15 residues. The germline gives CDR1 MNHNS, CDR2 SASEGT. Trimming cost V 3 bases and J 5 bases; bases outside gene matches: 8.

The chain couples TRBV7-2 to TRBJ1-2; D possibly corresponds to TRBD1 (5 bases). V was shortened by 5 bases and J by 7 bases, with 14 bases between the two germline ends. Germline values: CDR1 SGHTA, CDR2 FQGNSA. The CDR3 has 13 amino acids. This CDR3 is CASSRGGAGGYTF. For the CDR3, the DNA is TGTGCCAGCAGCCGGGGAGGGGCTGGTGGCTACACCTTC.

As for this clonotype: A junction boundary mismatches the germline segment, possibly from a read error. V gene TRBV18 combines with J gene TRBJ2-1; maybe TRBD2 (7 bases). The CDR3 sequence is 17 residues long. CDR1 is KGHSH, CDR2 LQKENI, per germline. The CDR3 sequence: CASPPRGGGNSYNEQFF. Here the CDR3 DNA reads TGTGCCAGCCCACCAAGGGGCGGGGGCAACTCCTACAATGAGCAGTTCTTC.

Note on this clonotype: One end of the junction fails to match germline, which may point to a read error. This rearrangement joins TRBV9 to TRBJ2-7; 8 nucleotides agree with TRBD2. This CDR3 contains 15 residues. Germline V CDR1 and CDR2: SGDLS, YYNGEE. CDR3 in amino acids: CACSVGNSGVYEQYF. As DNA, the CDR3 is TGTGCCTGCAGCGTAGGAAATAGCGGGGTCTACGAGCAGTACTTC.

This clonotype was seen only a few times. The V and J genes are TRBV27 and TRBJ2-1; 7 nucleotides align to TRBD2. Germline V gene data show CDR1 as MNHEY and CDR2 as SMNVEV (reference sequence). V shed 5 bases and J 1 base; nucleotides not matched to a gene: 20. CDR3 length equals 20 residues. CDR3 bases: TGTGCCAGCAGTCCCCCCCGGACTAGTGGGGCCCTTTGGTCCTACAATGAGCAGTTCTTC. The encoded protein is CASSPPRTSGALWSYNEQFF.

This chain uses TRBV6-5 with TRBJ2-2; D is possibly TRBD1 (6 bases). The CDR3 contains 16 residues. Germline V lookup: CDR1 MNHEY, CDR2 SVGAGI. V was clipped by 0 bases and J by 5 bases, with 13 bases between them. The CDR3 region is CASSYSWGRRTGELFF. The CDR3 DNA reads TGTGCCAGCAGTTACTCTTGGGGGCGGAGGACCGGGGAGCTGTTTTTT.